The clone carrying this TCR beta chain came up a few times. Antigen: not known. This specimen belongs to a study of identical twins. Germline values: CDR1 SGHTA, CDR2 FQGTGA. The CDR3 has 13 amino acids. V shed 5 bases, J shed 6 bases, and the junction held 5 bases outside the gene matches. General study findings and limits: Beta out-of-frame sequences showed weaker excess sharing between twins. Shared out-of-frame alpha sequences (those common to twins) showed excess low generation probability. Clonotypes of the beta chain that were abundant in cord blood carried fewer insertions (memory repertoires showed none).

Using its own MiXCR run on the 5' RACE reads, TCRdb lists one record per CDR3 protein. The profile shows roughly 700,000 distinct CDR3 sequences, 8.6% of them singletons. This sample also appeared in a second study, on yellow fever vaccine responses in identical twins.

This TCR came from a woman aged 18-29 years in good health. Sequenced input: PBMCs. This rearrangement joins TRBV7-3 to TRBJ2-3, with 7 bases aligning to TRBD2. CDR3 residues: CASSLGGDDTQYF. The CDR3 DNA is TGTGCCAGCAGCCTGGGGGGGGATGATACGCAGTATTTT.